The 10 T cell receptor beta chains below come from one sample, sequenced in a study of identical twins. TCRdb reprocessed the 5' RACE reads with MiXCR, giving one entry per CDR3 protein. The sample carries approximately 600,000 distinct CDR3 sequences, 9.6% recorded once. The data were also submitted as part of a second study, on yellow fever vaccine responses in identical twins.

The sequenced material came from PBMCs. The receptors here all came from a young woman in good health.

This clonotype was seen at least ten times. The V gene is TRBV7-9, the J gene TRBJ1-1, with D possibly being TRBD1 (5 bases). Trimming pared 2 bases from V and 4 bases from J, leaving 14 bases between. Germline CDR1 is SEHNR and CDR2 is FQNEAQ (reference sequence). The CDR3 sequence is 15 residues long. In nucleotides, the CDR3 is TGTGCCAGCAGCTTATCGGGACTCGGAGTCACTGAAGCTTTCTTT. This translates into CASSLSGLGVTEAFF.

This chain joins TRBV30 and TRBJ2-7; the match to TRBD1 covers 9 bases. The CDR3 extends over 11 amino acids. The germline gives CDR1 GTSNPN, CDR2 SVGIG (reference sequence). Here the CDR3 reads CALRQGGEQYF. For the CDR3, the DNA is TGTGCTCTCCGACAGGGGGGGGAGCAGTACTTC.

This clonotype was observed a handful of times. The rearrangement uses TRBV2 and TRBJ2-1, with 8 bases aligning to TRBD1. The CDR3 spans 16 residues. CDR1 is SNHLY, CDR2 FYNNEI, per germline. V was clipped by 2 bases and J by 7 bases; unmatched bases: 10. In DNA, the CDR3 is TGTGCCAGCAGTGAAAAGGTGTCAGGGGGCTTGAATGAGCAGTTCTTC. Amino acid sequence: CASSEKVSGGLNEQFF. Variable domain in full (rest from reference TRBV2 and TRBJ2-1): EPEVTQTPSHQVTQMGQEVILRCVPISNHLYFYWYRQILGQKVEFLVSFYNNEISEKSEIFDDQFSVERPDGSNFTLKIRSTKLEDSAMYFCASSEKVSGGLNEQFFGPGTRLTVL.

This clonotype was counted a few times. The V call is TRBV12-3 or TRBV12-4, the J call TRBJ1-4; tentative D call: TRBD1 (5 bases). This CDR3 contains 15 residues. V was pared by 5 bases and J by 8 bases, with 18 bases between. CDR3: CASSDGTTAGEKLFF. Written as DNA, the CDR3 is TGTGCCAGCAGTGACGGGACGACAGCGGGGGAAAAACTGTTTTTT.

This clonotype occurred a few times. The chain joins TRBV11-2 to TRBJ2-4; 10 bases line up with TRBD2. Germline CDR1 is SGHAT and CDR2 is FQNNGV. This CDR3 is built from 20 residues. After removal of 2 bases from V and 0 bases from J, the junction contained 13 bases not matched to a gene. For the CDR3, the DNA is TGTGCCAGCAGCTTAAGGACTAGCGGACAACAAAACCTAGCCAAAAACATTCAGTACTTC. This translates into CASSLRTSGQQNLAKNIQYF.

This clonotype was seen repeatedly, ten times or more. The J gene is TRBJ2-7, the V gene TRBV29-1; unclear D gene. The CDR3 extends over 11 amino acids. Germline V lookup: CDR1 SQVTM, CDR2 ANQGSEA. The germline V and J ends were trimmed by 7 bases and 4 bases, with 11 bases remaining between them. The CDR3 is CSGSVGYEQYF. CDR3 sequence (DNA): TGCAGCGGCTCGGTGGGTTACGAGCAGTACTTC.

Only a few counts were recorded for this clonotype. The chain couples TRBV7-9 to TRBJ2-5, with D tentatively TRBD2 (7 bases). The V gene lost 11 bases and the J gene lost 6 bases, with 22 bases spanning the gap. The CDR3 length is 14 residues. The germline V gene encodes CDR1 SEHNR and CDR2 FQNEAQ (reference sequence). The CDR3 DNA reads TGTGCCTTGGAGGGGGGGACCCTAATGAAGACCCAGTACTTC. Encoded protein: CALEGGTLMKTQYF.

V usage is TRBV10-3 and J usage is TRBJ2-7; D is unclear. The V end was cut by 1 base, the J end by 2 bases, with 9 bases between. CDR3 length: 14 residues. Germline lookup yields CDR1 ENHRY and CDR2 SYGVKD. CDR3 sequence reads: CAISEFLTPYEQYF. The CDR3 nucleotides are TGTGCCATCAGTGAGTTCTTGACTCCCTACGAGCAGTACTTC.

The genes are TRBV5-6 and TRBJ2-5; the match to TRBD1 covers 7 bases. Germline V lookup: CDR1 SGHDT, CDR2 YYEEEE. V dropped 2 bases and J dropped 5; count of bases not matched to a gene: 6. CDR3 length: 14 residues. CDR3 coding DNA: TGTGCCAGCAGCTTACAACTAGGGGGCGAGACCCAGTACTTC. Protein sequence: CASSLQLGGETQYF.

This clonotype was observed a few times. CDR3: CASSLYALYNEQFF. The CDR3, as DNA: TGTGCCAGCAGCTTATACGCACTCTACAATGAGCAGTTCTTC. J is TRBJ2-1 and V is TRBV11-2; D remains ambiguous. CDR1 is SGHAT and CDR2 is FQNNGV in the germline V gene. This CDR3 has 14 residues. The V and J ends lost 2 bases and 3 bases respectively, with 8 bases between them.